These T cell receptor beta chains were read from a single sample in a study of human T cells and chemical hapten exposure. TCRdb independently ran MiXCR on the RACE reads; one entry per CDR3 protein. The data hold 350,000 or so distinct CDR3 sequences, with approximately 6.3% observed a single time. Sequenced here: whole blood, sampled in connection with sensitization to the hapten diphenylcyclopropenone (DPC). Receptors were obtained from a woman younger than 35 with alopecia areata. Some clones in this sample may be carry-over from other donors' samples. Each CDR3 is given with its conserved first and last residue. Each record gives: J gene, V gene, clone size, D gene, CDR3 protein, CDR3 DNA. D genes are given only for firm matches. The size field is filled for only some rows; it gives once, few, many or a size class.

J: TRBJ2-2
V: TRBV7-3
size: many
D: TRBD1
CDR3: CASTSSSQGLGELFF
DNA: TGTGCCAGCACATCCTCTTCACAGGGGCTCGGGGAGCTGTTTTTT

J: TRBJ1-1
V: TRBV28
size: few
D: -
CDR3: CASSPGTSGTEAFF
DNA: TGTGCCAGCAGCCCTGGGACATCCGGGACTGAAGCTTTCTTT

J: TRBJ2-7
V: TRBV18
size: few
D: -
CDR3: CASSPQGNNEQYF
DNA: TGTGCCAGCTCACCACAGGGGAATAACGAGCAGTACTTC

J: TRBJ2-7
V: TRBV5-6
size: few
D: -
CDR3: CASSPMTGLSYEQYF
DNA: TGTGCCAGCAGCCCCATGACGGGCCTCTCCTACGAGCAGTACTTC

J: TRBJ2-6
V: TRBV9
size: -
D: -
CDR3: CASSVGLSGANVLTF
DNA: TGTGCCAGCAGCGTTGGGCTTTCTGGGGCCAACGTCCTGACTTTC

J: TRBJ2-5
V: TRBV20-1
size: many
D: -
CDR3: CSASELLNQETQYF
DNA: TGCAGTGCGTCAGAGCTCCTTAACCAAGAGACCCAGTACTTC

J: TRBJ1-1
V: TRBV7-3
size: -
D: -
CDR3: CASSQDRVRALTEAFF
DNA: TGTGCCAGCAGCCAAGACAGAGTGAGGGCTCTCACTGAAGCTTTCTTT

J: TRBJ2-7
V: TRBV6-2/TRBV6-3
size: few
D: TRBD2
CDR3: CASRNGLAGAYEQYF
DNA: TGTGCCAGCAGGAACGGACTAGCGGGGGCCTACGAGCAGTACTTC

J: TRBJ2-7
V: TRBV29-1
size: many
D: -
CDR3: CSGGRTYEQYF
DNA: TGCAGCGGTGGACGGACCTACGAGCAGTACTTC

J: TRBJ1-1
V: TRBV29-1
size: many
D: TRBD1
CDR3: CSGRDREGTEAFF
DNA: TGCAGCGGACGGGACAGAGAGGGCACTGAAGCTTTCTTT

J: TRBJ1-1
V: TRBV7-7
size: many
D: TRBD1
CDR3: CASSVGQGGEAFF
DNA: TGTGCTAGCAGCGTAGGACAGGGTGGGGAGGCTTTCTTT

J: TRBJ1-2
V: TRBV7-6
size: many
D: TRBD1
CDR3: CASSPDRVVGYTF
DNA: TGTGCCAGCAGCCCGGACAGGGTGGTTGGCTACACCTTC

J: TRBJ2-3
V: TRBV27
size: few
D: TRBD1
CDR3: CASFSGTGGPDTQYF
DNA: TGTGCCAGCTTCTCCGGGACAGGGGGCCCAGATACGCAGTATTTT

J: TRBJ2-4
V: TRBV2
size: many
D: -
CDR3: CASRTGQASIQYF
DNA: TGTGCCAGCAGGACCGGGCAGGCTTCCATTCAGTACTTC

J: TRBJ2-3
V: TRBV7-2
size: few
D: TRBD2
CDR3: CASSLIAGGPGDTQYF
DNA: TGTGCCAGCAGCCTAATAGCGGGGGGCCCCGGAGATACGCAGTATTTT

J: TRBJ2-3
V: TRBV27
size: many
D: -
CDR3: CASSLRGIPTDTQYF
DNA: TGTGCCAGCAGTTTAAGGGGGATACCCACAGATACGCAGTATTTT

J: TRBJ1-1
V: TRBV4-3
size: few
D: TRBD1
CDR3: CASSPRQGEGTEAFF
DNA: TGCGCCAGCAGCCCCCGACAGGGGGAAGGCACTGAAGCTTTCTTT

J: TRBJ2-7
V: TRBV10-3
size: few
D: -
CDR3: CAISPTFKTNSYEQYF
DNA: TGTGCCATCAGCCCTACTTTCAAGACAAACTCCTACGAGCAGTACTTC

J: TRBJ2-1
V: TRBV10-3
size: -
D: -
CDR3: CATQHPGLENEQFF
DNA: TGTGCCACCCAACACCCGGGGCTTGAAAATGAGCAGTTCTTC

J: TRBJ2-5
V: TRBV5-1
size: many
D: -
CDR3: CASSPGSIGGRETQYF
DNA: TGCGCCAGCAGCCCGGGGAGCATCGGGGGGCGAGAGACCCAGTACTTC

J: TRBJ2-2
V: TRBV20-1
size: few
D: -
CDR3: CSARGDGSNTGELFF
DNA: TGCAGTGCTAGAGGTGACGGGTCGAACACCGGGGAGCTGTTTTTT

J: TRBJ2-7
V: TRBV7-2
size: -
D: TRBD2
CDR3: CASSPRTSGGWYEQYF
DNA: TGTGCCAGCAGCCCCCGGACTAGCGGGGGGTGGTACGAGCAGTACTTC

J: TRBJ1-5
V: TRBV20-1
size: -
D: -
CDR3: CLRGPQHF
DNA: TGCCTTCGGGGGCCCCAGCATTTT

J: TRBJ1-2
V: TRBV25-1
size: few
D: -
CDR3: CASSESTALGGYTF
DNA: TGTGCCAGCAGTGAATCGACTGCCCTAGGTGGCTACACCTTC

J: TRBJ2-3
V: TRBV9
size: few
D: TRBD2
CDR3: CASSPAGAPSTDTQYF
DNA: TGTGCCAGCAGCCCAGCGGGGGCCCCCTCCACAGATACGCAGTATTTT

J: TRBJ2-7
V: TRBV2
size: -
D: TRBD1
CDR3: CASRGRGYEQYF
DNA: TGTGCCAGCAGGGGCAGGGGGTACGAGCAGTACTTC

J: TRBJ1-2
V: TRBV7-9
size: few
D: -
CDR3: CASSPQLPILYGYTF
DNA: TGTGCCAGCAGCCCACAGTTGCCTATTCTTTATGGCTACACCTTC

J: TRBJ1-1
V: TRBV9
size: -
D: -
CDR3: CASSVAAGSTEAFF
DNA: TGTGCCAGCAGCGTAGCGGCGGGGTCTACTGAAGCTTTCTTT

J: TRBJ2-1
V: TRBV7-8
size: -
D: -
CDR3: CASSLVFVSLISDEQFF
DNA: TGTGCCAGCAGCTTAGTATTCGTTAGCTTAATTTCGGATGAGCAGTTCTTC

J: TRBJ2-3
V: TRBV5-5
size: many
D: -
CDR3: CASSLFRSTDTQYF
DNA: TGTGCCAGCAGCTTGTTCCGGAGCACAGATACGCAGTATTTT

J: TRBJ1-2
V: TRBV5-5
size: few
D: TRBD1
CDR3: CASSRRQGRRDGYTF
DNA: TGTGCCAGCAGCCGACGACAGGGAAGACGGGATGGCTACACCTTC

J: TRBJ2-3
V: TRBV20-1
size: many
D: -
CDR3: CSAHGGFPSTDTQYF
DNA: TGCAGTGCCCACGGGGGATTCCCTAGCACAGATACGCAGTATTTT

J: TRBJ2-3
V: TRBV20-1
size: -
D: TRBD1
CDR3: CSAHPGQGLLDTQYF
DNA: TGCAGTGCTCACCCAGGACAGGGTCTATTGGATACGCAGTATTTT

J: TRBJ1-6
V: TRBV27
size: many
D: -
CDR3: CASSRRDLISPLHF
DNA: TGTGCCAGCAGTCGTCGGGACCTGATTTCACCCCTCCACTTT

J: TRBJ2-6
V: TRBV27
size: many
D: -
CDR3: CASTGTGANVLTF
DNA: TGTGCCAGCACTGGAACTGGGGCCAACGTCCTGACTTTC

J: TRBJ1-5
V: TRBV6-6
size: -
D: -
CDR3: CASSLWQGGQPQHF
DNA: TGTGCCAGCAGTTTGTGGCAGGGTGGCCAGCCCCAGCATTTT

J: TRBJ2-7
V: TRBV7-9
size: many
D: -
CDR3: CASSLVGRTYEQYF
DNA: TGTGCCAGCAGCTTAGTTGGCAGAACCTACGAGCAGTACTTC

J: TRBJ2-3
V: TRBV10-3
size: few
D: TRBD2
CDR3: CAISAPWAGGRNTQYF
DNA: TGTGCCATCAGCGCCCCCTGGGCGGGGGGCCGAAATACGCAGTATTTT

J: TRBJ1-5
V: TRBV18
size: few
D: -
CDR3: CASSLYGHNNQPQHF
DNA: TGTGCCAGCTCCTTGTATGGACACAACAATCAGCCCCAGCATTTT

J: TRBJ2-2
V: TRBV6-1
size: many
D: TRBD1
CDR3: CASSEEVGTGAGELFF
DNA: TGTGCCAGCAGTGAAGAGGTTGGGACAGGGGCGGGGGAGCTGTTTTTT

J: TRBJ2-7
V: TRBV20-1
size: few
D: -
CDR3: CSASIRDRGREQYF
DNA: TGCAGTGCTTCGATCAGGGATCGAGGAAGGGAGCAGTACTTC

J: TRBJ1-2
V: TRBV19
size: few
D: -
CDR3: CASRPLSSLHYGYTF
DNA: TGTGCCAGTAGACCGCTTTCCAGCCTTCACTATGGCTACACCTTC

J: TRBJ2-2
V: TRBV6-2/TRBV6-3
size: few
D: -
CDR3: CASSPQGEGELFF
DNA: TGTGCCAGCAGTCCTCAGGGTGAAGGGGAGCTGTTTTTT

J: TRBJ2-1
V: TRBV20-1
size: many
D: -
CDR3: CSAADFQSSYNEQFF
DNA: TGCAGTGCTGCGGACTTCCAGAGCTCCTACAATGAGCAGTTCTTC

J: TRBJ1-1
V: TRBV5-4
size: many
D: -
CDR3: CASSSGFFNTEAFF
DNA: TGTGCCAGCAGTTCGGGCTTTTTCAACACTGAAGCTTTCTTT

J: TRBJ1-2
V: TRBV27
size: -
D: -
CDR3: CASSLEGRGRGYTF
DNA: TGTGCCAGCAGTTTAGAAGGTAGAGGGCGCGGCTACACCTTC

J: TRBJ2-3
V: TRBV29-1
size: many
D: -
CDR3: CSVEGATDTQYF
DNA: TGCAGCGTTGAGGGCGCCACAGATACGCAGTATTTT

J: TRBJ2-5
V: TRBV7-9
size: few
D: -
CDR3: CASSLLIGVGVGEETQYF
DNA: TGTGCCAGCAGCTTATTAATCGGCGTCGGAGTAGGGGAAGAGACCCAGTACTTC

J: TRBJ2-7
V: TRBV5-1
size: many
D: -
CDR3: CASSLASEGPSEQYF
DNA: TGCGCCAGCAGCTTGGCCTCGGAGGGCCCGTCCGAGCAGTACTTC

J: TRBJ2-7
V: TRBV7-9
size: few
D: -
CDR3: CASSGSGSVLYEQYF
DNA: TGTGCCAGCAGCGGGTCCGGGTCAGTCTTATACGAGCAGTACTTC